Listed here are 14 T cell receptor beta chains from one sample, sequenced in a study of CD8+CD57+ T cells in acquired aplastic anemia. Genomic DNA provided the template from which TCR beta VDJ and CDR3 profiles were obtained. One entry per CDR3 protein results from TCRdb running MiXCR on the reads. Altogether a few hundred thousand distinct CDR3 sequences are present, about half being singletons, with the ten largest covering less than 20%. An expansion of CD8+CD57+ cells by flow cytometry had been shown in patients chosen for sequencing. The sample comprised sorted CD4+, CD8+, or CD8+CD57+ T cells (not recorded which) from PBMCs. The receptors come from a human donor with aplastic anemia.

A word on this clonotype: One end of the junction fails to match germline, which may point to a read error. The gene calls are TRBV9 and TRBJ2-1, with D perhaps TRBD2 (5 bases). The CDR3 is 13 residues long. Germline CDR1 and CDR2: SGDLS and YYNGEE. The CDR3 spells CASSLAAGHEQFF. The DNA for the CDR3 is TGTGCCAGCAGCCTGGCCGCGGGTCATGAGCAGTTCTTT.

The rearrangement uses TRBV7-9 and TRBJ2-7; D is unclear. This CDR3 has 13 residues. Germline assignment: CDR1 SEHNR and CDR2 FQNEAQ (reference sequence). Trimming took 1 base from V and 6 from J, leaving 10 bases between them. This CDR3 is CASSLDLMAEQYF. DNA for the CDR3: TGTGCCAGCAGCTTAGATCTTATGGCCGAGCAGTACTTC. The whole variable domain, remainder taken from reference TRBV7-9 and TRBJ2-7, is DTGVSQNPRHKITKRGQNVTFRCDPISEHNRLYWYRQTLGQGPEFLTYFQNEAQLEKSRLLSDRFSAERPKGSFSTLEIQRTEQGDSAMYLCASSLDLMAEQYFGPGTRLTVT.

This clonotype showed up just a few times. The CDR3 DNA is TGTGCCAGCAGTTGGGACAGGGGCTTGATCACTGAAGCTTTCTTT. Its translation is CASSWDRGLITEAFF. The J gene is TRBJ1-1, the V gene TRBV12-3 or TRBV12-4; 10 bases align to TRBD1. V trimming: 4 bases; J trimming: 4 bases; junction bases outside the gene matches: 6. This CDR3 is 15 amino acids long.

This clonotype has more than one count but fewer than ten. A much larger clone differs from this one at a single base, so this may be a read error. This chain links TRBV7-9 with TRBJ1-1; D gene uncertain. CDR1 is SEHNR and CDR2 is FQNEAQ in the germline V gene (reference sequence). The CDR3 is made up of 14 amino acids. The V end was cut by 5 bases, the J end by 3 bases, with 13 bases between. CDR3 region: CASSADSWDTEAFF. In DNA, the CDR3 is TGTGCCAGCAGCGCCGACTCCTGGGACACTGAAGCTTTCTTT.

This sequence joins TRBV5-1 and TRBJ1-2, with D possibly being TRBD1 (5 bases). CDR3 length equals 14 residues. In germline, CDR1 is SGHRS, CDR2 YFSETQ. Trimming pared 4 bases from V and 4 bases from J, leaving 14 bases between. DNA for the CDR3: TGCGCCAGCAGCCCCTCGACCGACAGCTATGGCTACACCTTC. Protein sequence: CASSPSTDSYGYTF.

Details on this clonotype: One end of the junction varies from germline; a read error may be responsible. This rearrangement joins TRBV7-8 to TRBJ1-4, with 7 positions matching TRBD1. The CDR3 runs to 9 residues. Germline V gene data show CDR1 as SGHVS and CDR2 as FQNEAQ. The chain's CDR3 is CASSLVDRF. The CDR3 coding sequence is TGTGCCAGCAGCTTAGTGGACAGGTTT.

The chain couples TRBV7-8 to TRBJ2-7, with 7 bases lining up with TRBD2. V lost 5 bases, J lost 5 bases, and 15 bases stayed unmatched. The CDR3 is 16 residues long. CDR1 SGHVS and CDR2 FQNEAQ come from the germline V gene. The CDR3, as DNA: TGTGCCAGCAGCCCATACTCCGGACTAGGGAGGGACGAGCAGTACTTC. Amino acids: CASSPYSGLGRDEQYF.

V gene TRBV10-2 combines with J gene TRBJ1-6, with 8 bases aligning to TRBD1. With 2 bases clipped from V and 9 bases from J, the junction kept 0 bases outside the gene matches. This CDR3 spans 13 amino acids. CDR1 and CDR2 from the germline V gene are WSHSY and SAAADI. CDR3 sequence: CASSEDRGSPLHF. As DNA, the CDR3 is TGCGCCAGCAGTGAGGACAGGGGTTCACCCCTCCACTTT.

The V and J genes are TRBV7-2 and TRBJ2-7, with no clear D. The germline gives CDR1 SGHTA, CDR2 FQGNSA. With 3 bases removed from V and 0 bases from J, the gap between germline ends came to 6 bases. This CDR3 is 13 amino acids long. CDR3 sequence (DNA): TGTGCCAGCAGCTTCGGTTACTCCTACGAGCAGTACTTC. It specifies CASSFGYSYEQYF.

V usage is TRBV9 and J usage is TRBJ1-2; D remains unclear. The V gene's germline CDR1 is SGDLS and CDR2 YYNGEE. Trimming stripped 3 bases from V and 2 bases from J, with 11 bases between. The CDR3 length is 14 residues. The CDR3 nucleotides are TGTGCCAGCAGCGGAAAGGAGGGAAACTATGGCTACACCTTC. It yields the protein CASSGKEGNYGYTF.

This clonotype was observed many times. The rearrangement joins TRBV20-1 to TRBJ1-3; no clear D gene. The CDR3 totals 11 residues. V lost 5 bases and J lost 4, with 6 bases in between. Germline lookup yields CDR1 DFQATT and CDR2 SNEGSKA (reference sequence). CDR3 nucleotide sequence: TGCAGTGCTCCTTTCGGAAACACCATATATTTT. Translating it yields CSAPFGNTIYF.

This clonotype was counted once. This chain connects TRBV7-9 to TRBJ2-2; unclear D gene. Germline CDR1 and CDR2: SEHNR and FQNEAQ (reference sequence). The length of the CDR3 is 15 residues. V lost 1 base to trimming and J lost 4 bases, with 10 bases between them. CDR3 loop: CASSLEGSVTGELFF. The CDR3 DNA follows: TGTGCCAGCAGCTTAGAAGGGTCGGTCACCGGGGAGCTGTTTTTT.

This rearrangement joins TRBV15 to TRBJ1-4; the D gene is possibly TRBD1 (5 bases). CDR1 is LNHNV and CDR2 is YYDKDF in the germline V gene (reference sequence). Trimming took off 3 bases at V and 8 bases at J, with 16 bases between the two ends. This CDR3 has 15 residues. The CDR3 loop is CATSSRTSGGEKLFF. CDR3 coding DNA: TGTGCCACCAGCAGCCGGACTAGCGGGGGGGAAAAACTGTTTTTT. The entire variable domain, with the rest obtained from reference TRBV15 and TRBJ1-4, is as follows: DAMVIQNPRYQVTQFGKPVTLSCSQTLNHNVMYWYQQKSSQAPKLLFHYYDKDFNNEADTPDNFQSRRPNTSFCFLDIRSPGLGDTAMYLCATSSRTSGGEKLFFGSGTQLSVL.

This clonotype turned up a few times. A junction boundary mismatches the germline segment, possibly from a read error. This sequence joins TRBV5-1 and TRBJ2-7; 7 bases agree with TRBD1. The length of the CDR3 is 14 residues. From germline, CDR1 is SGHRS and CDR2 YFSETQ. The CDR3 nucleotides read TGTGCCAGCAGCTTGACAGGGCCCTCCTACGGGCAGTACTTC. Amino acid sequence: CASSLTGPSYGQYF.